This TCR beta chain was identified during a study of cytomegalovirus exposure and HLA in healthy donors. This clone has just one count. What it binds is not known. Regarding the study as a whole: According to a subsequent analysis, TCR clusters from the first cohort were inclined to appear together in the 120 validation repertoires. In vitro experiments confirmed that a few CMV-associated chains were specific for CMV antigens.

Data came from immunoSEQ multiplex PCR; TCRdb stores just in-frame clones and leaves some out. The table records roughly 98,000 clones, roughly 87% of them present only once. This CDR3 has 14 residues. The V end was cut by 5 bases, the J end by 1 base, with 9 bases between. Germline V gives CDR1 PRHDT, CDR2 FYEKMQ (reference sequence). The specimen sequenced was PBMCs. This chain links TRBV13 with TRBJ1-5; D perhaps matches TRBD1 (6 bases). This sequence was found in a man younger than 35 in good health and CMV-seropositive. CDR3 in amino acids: CASSMTGSNQPQHF. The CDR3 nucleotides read TGTGCCAGCAGCATGACAGGAAGCAATCAGCCCCAGCATTTT. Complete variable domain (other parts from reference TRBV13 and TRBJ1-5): AAGVIQSPRHLIKEKRETATLKCYPIPRHDTVYWYQQGPGQDPQFLISFYEKMQSDKGSIPDRFSAQQFSDYHSELNMSSLELGDSALYFCASSMTGSNQPQHFGDGTRLSIL.